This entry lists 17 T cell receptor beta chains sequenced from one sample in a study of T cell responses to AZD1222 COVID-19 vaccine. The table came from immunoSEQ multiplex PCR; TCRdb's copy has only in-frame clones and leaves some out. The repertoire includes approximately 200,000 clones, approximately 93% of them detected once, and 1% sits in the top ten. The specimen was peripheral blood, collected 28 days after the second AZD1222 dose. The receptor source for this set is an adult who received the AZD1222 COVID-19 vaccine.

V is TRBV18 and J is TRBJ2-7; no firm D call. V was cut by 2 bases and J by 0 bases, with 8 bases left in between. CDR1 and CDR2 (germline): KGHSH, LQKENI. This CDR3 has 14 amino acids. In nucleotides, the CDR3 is TGTGCCAGCTCACCAGCGGCCCGCTCCTACGAGCAGTACTTC. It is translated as CASSPAARSYEQYF.

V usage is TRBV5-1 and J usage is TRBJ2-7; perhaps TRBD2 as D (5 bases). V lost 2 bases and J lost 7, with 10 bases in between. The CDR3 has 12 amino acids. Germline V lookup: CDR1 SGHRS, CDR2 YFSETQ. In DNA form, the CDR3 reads TGCGCCAGCAGCTTCGGCGGGCAGGAGCAGTACTTC. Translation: CASSFGGQEQYF.

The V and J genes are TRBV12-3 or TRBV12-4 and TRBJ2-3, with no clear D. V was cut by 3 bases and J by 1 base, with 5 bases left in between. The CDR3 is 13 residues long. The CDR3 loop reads CASSFGGTDTQYF. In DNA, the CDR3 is TGTGCCAGCAGTTTTGGAGGCACAGATACGCAGTATTTT.

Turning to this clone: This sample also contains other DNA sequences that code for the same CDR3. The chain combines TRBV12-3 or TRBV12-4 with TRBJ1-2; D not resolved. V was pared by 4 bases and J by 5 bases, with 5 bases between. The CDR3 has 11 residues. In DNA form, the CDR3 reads TGTGCCAGCAGTTCCAGTTATGGCTACACCTTC. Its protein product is CASSSSYGYTF.

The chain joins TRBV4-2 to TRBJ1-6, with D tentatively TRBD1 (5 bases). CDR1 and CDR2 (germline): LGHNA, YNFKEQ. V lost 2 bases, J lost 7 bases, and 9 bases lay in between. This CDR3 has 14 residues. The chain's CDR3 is CASSQPQDNSPLHF. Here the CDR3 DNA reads TGTGCCAGCAGCCAACCACAGGACAATTCACCCCTCCACTTT.

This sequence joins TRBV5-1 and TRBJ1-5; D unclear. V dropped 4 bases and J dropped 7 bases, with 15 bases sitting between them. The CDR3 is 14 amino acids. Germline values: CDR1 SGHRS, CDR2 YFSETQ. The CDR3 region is CASSEGLGGQPQHF. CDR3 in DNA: TGCGCCAGCAGCGAAGGTCTGGGAGGACAGCCCCAGCATTTT.

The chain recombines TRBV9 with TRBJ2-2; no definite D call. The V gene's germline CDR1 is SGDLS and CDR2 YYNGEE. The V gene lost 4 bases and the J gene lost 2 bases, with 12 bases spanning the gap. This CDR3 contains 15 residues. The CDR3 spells CASSLSAANTGELFF. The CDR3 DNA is TGTGCCAGCAGCCTCTCCGCAGCTAACACCGGGGAGCTGTTTTTT.

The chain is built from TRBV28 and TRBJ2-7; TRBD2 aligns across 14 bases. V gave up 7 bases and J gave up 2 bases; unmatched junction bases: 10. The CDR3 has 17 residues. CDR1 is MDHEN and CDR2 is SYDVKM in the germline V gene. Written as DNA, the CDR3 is TGTGCCAGCAACAACGGACTAGCGGGGGGCGGGGCCTACGAGCAGTACTTC. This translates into CASNNGLAGGGAYEQYF. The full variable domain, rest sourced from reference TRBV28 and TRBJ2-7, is DVKVTQSSRYLVKRTGEKVFLECVQDMDHENMFWYRQDPGLGLRLIYFSYDVKMKEKGDIPEGYSVSREKKERFSLILESASTNQTSMYLCASNNGLAGGGAYEQYFGPGTRLTVT.

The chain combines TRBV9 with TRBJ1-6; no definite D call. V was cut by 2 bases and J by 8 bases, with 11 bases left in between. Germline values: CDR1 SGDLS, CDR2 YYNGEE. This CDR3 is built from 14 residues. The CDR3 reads CASSVGVLHSPLHF. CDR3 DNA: TGTGCCAGCAGCGTTGGAGTGTTGCATTCACCCCTCCACTTT.

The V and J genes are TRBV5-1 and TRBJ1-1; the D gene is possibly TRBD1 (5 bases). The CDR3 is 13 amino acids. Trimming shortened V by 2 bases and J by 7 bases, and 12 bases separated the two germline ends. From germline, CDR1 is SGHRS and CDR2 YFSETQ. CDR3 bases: TGCGCCAGCAGCTTTGAGCGGGGACGTGAAGCTTTCTTT. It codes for CASSFERGREAFF.

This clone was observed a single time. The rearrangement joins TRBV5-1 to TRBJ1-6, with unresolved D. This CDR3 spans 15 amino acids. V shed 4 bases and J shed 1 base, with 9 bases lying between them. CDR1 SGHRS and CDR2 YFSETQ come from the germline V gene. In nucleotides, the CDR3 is TGCGCCAGCAGCCGCGACACATCCTATAATTCACCCCTCCACTTT. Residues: CASSRDTSYNSPLHF.

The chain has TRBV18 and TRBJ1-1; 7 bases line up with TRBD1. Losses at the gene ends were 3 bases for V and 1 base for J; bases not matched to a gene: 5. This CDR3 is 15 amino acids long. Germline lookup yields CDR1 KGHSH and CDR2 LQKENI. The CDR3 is CASSPPAGGNTEAFF. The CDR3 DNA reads TGTGCCAGCTCACCCCCGGCAGGGGGGAACACTGAAGCTTTCTTT.

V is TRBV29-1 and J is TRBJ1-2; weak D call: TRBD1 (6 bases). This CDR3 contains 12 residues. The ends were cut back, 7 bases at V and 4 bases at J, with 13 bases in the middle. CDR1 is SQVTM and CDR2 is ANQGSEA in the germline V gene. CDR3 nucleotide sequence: TGCAGCGCTCGCTCAGGGGTCTATGGCTACACCTTC. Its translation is CSARSGVYGYTF.

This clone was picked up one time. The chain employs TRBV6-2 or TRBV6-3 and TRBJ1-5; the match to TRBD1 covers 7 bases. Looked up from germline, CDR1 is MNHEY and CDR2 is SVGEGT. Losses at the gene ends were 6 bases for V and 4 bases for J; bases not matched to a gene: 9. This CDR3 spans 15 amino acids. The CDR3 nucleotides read TGTGCCAGCAGCTCAGGACAGGTCTTAAATCAGCCCCAGCATTTT. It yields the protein CASSSGQVLNQPQHF.

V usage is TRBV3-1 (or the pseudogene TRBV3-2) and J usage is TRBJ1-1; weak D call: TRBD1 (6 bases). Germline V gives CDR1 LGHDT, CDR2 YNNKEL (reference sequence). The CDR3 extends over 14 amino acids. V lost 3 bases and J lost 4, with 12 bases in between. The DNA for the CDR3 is TGTGCCAGCAGCCACCTACGAGGGGGCACTGAAGCTTTCTTT. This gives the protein CASSHLRGGTEAFF.

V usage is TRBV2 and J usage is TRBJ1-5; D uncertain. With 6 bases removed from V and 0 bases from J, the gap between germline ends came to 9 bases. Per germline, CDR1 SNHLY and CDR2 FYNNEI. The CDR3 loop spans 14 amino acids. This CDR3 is CASSTQDSNQPQHF. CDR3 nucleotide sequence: TGTGCCAGCAGCACCCAGGATAGCAATCAGCCCCAGCATTTT.

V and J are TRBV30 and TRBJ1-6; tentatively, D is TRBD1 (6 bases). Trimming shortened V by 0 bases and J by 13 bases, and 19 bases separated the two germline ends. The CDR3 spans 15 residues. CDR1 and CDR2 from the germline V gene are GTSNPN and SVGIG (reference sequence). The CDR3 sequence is CAWSVKYRVRAPLHF. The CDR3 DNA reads TGTGCCTGGAGTGTAAAATACAGGGTCAGGGCGCCCCTCCACTTT.